This record covers a single T cell receptor beta chain. Its antigen is not known. CDR3 of TCR beta was amplified by multiplex PCR that used 32 V and 13 J primers. Using its own MiXCR run on the multiplex PCR reads, TCRdb lists one record per CDR3 protein. Of some 9,300 distinct CDR3 sequences in the sample, around 29% were seen once. The data derive from a study of immune heterogeneity within non-small cell lung tumors. Broader study findings: Individual patients had largely distinct high-frequency T-cell receptor beta clonotypes. Correlation analysis showed that local T-cell clonality was moderately but significantly associated with local tumor mutational burden (R about 0.35).

The CDR3 is made up of 16 amino acids. Germline V gene lookup returns CDR1 DFQATT and CDR2 SNEGSKA (reference sequence). The ends lost 5 bases at V and 4 bases at J; junction bases unmatched: 15. Each sample used around 600 ng of genomic DNA from bulk tumor tissue. Spaced far apart, several biopsies were taken from each primary tumor during surgery. Patients had untreated, newly diagnosed non-small cell lung cancer and underwent curative surgery. The sequence came from a man aged 55 to 70 with non-small cell lung cancer. The genes are TRBV20-1 and TRBJ2-7, with 9 bases fitting TRBD2. Sequenced: lung tumor tissue. Here the CDR3 DNA reads TGCAGTGCTGCCCCCCCGGTAGGAGCGGGAGGATACGAGCAGTACTTC. Its protein is CSAAPPVGAGGYEQYF.